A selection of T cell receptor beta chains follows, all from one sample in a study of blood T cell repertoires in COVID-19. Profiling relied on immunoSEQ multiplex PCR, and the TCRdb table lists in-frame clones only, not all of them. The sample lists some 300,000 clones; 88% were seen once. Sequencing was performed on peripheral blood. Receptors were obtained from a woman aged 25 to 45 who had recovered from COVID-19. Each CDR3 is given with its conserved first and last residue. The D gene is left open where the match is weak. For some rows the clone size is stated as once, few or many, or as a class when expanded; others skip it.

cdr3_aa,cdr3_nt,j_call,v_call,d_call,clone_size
CASSPGEGVYEQYF,TGTGCCAGCAGCCCTGGGGAGGGGGTCTACGAGCAGTACTTC,TRBJ2-7,TRBV7-3,.,few
CASSRTGTAFDEQYF,TGCGCCAGCAGTCGCACCGGGACAGCCTTTGACGAGCAGTACTTC,TRBJ2-7,TRBV23-1,TRBD1,.
CASSSIAQPQHF,TGTGCCAGCAGTTCAATAGCGCAGCCCCAGCATTTT,TRBJ1-5,TRBV6-2/TRBV6-3,.,once
CASSVGLPISGNTIYF,TGTGCCAGCAGTGTGGGGCTCCCCATCTCTGGAAACACCATATATTTT,TRBJ1-3,TRBV6-1,.,.
CASSWGLAGGVDEQFF,TGTGCCAGCAGCTGGGGACTAGCGGGGGGCGTCGATGAGCAGTTCTTC,TRBJ2-1,TRBV13,TRBD2,.
CASSLGTGRNQPQHF,TGTGCCAGCAGTTTAGGGACAGGGCGCAATCAGCCCCAGCATTTT,TRBJ1-5,TRBV27,TRBD1,.
CASSSPIVGLNEQFF,TGTGCCAGCAGTTCTCCCATAGTGGGGCTCAATGAGCAGTTCTTC,TRBJ2-1,TRBV6-2/TRBV6-3,.,.
CASSLGTGESTEAFF,TGTGCCAGCAGCCTAGGGACAGGGGAGTCGACTGAAGCTTTCTTT,TRBJ1-1,TRBV4-2,TRBD1,few
CASSYSRESTDTQYF,TGTGCCAGCAGTTACTCGAGGGAAAGCACAGATACGCAGTATTTT,TRBJ2-3,TRBV6-5,.,few
CASTPLRGSTDTQYF,TGTGCCAGCACCCCCCTGCGGGGCAGCACAGATACGCAGTATTTT,TRBJ2-3,TRBV6-5,.,.
CASSLMIRDRPNTGELFF,TGTGCCAGCAGCTTAATGATCCGGGACAGACCGAACACCGGGGAGCTGTTTTTT,TRBJ2-2,TRBV13,TRBD1,.
CASSPTGLSNQPQHF,TGCGCCAGCAGCCCGACAGGCCTTAGCAATCAGCCCCAGCATTTT,TRBJ1-5,TRBV5-1,.,.
CASSPRRDQPQHF,TGTGCCAGCTCACCGCGGAGGGATCAGCCCCAGCATTTT,TRBJ1-5,TRBV18,.,.
CASLRQGKIVAGYTF,TGTGCCAGCCTGAGACAGGGAAAAATCGTGGCTGGCTACACCTTC,TRBJ1-2,TRBV2,TRBD1,few
CASSLAETLDTQYF,TGCGCCAGCAGCTTGGCCGAGACTTTGGATACGCAGTATTTT,TRBJ2-3,TRBV5-1,.,.
CASSFTSDSYNEQFF,TGTGCCAGCAGCTTCACTAGCGACTCCTACAATGAGCAGTTCTTC,TRBJ2-1,TRBV11-2,TRBD2,.
CASSWSARDTEAFF,TGTGCCAGCAGCTGGTCCGCCCGGGACACTGAAGCTTTCTTT,TRBJ1-1,TRBV7-3,.,.
CASSSGQGSGGYTF,TGTGCCAGCAGTTCGGGACAGGGGAGCGGTGGCTACACCTTC,TRBJ1-2,TRBV27,TRBD1,.
CASSLSDRDYEQYF,TGTGCCAGCAGCTTGAGCGACAGGGACTACGAGCAGTACTTC,TRBJ2-7,TRBV5-6,TRBD1,.
CASSRFTSGATFDNEQFF,TGTGCCAGCAGCCGGTTTACTAGCGGGGCGACCTTCGACAATGAGCAGTTCTTC,TRBJ2-1,TRBV7-2,TRBD2,.
CASSRTGDGYTF,TGTGCCAGCAGCCGGACAGGGGATGGCTACACCTTC,TRBJ1-2,TRBV3-1/TRBV3-2,TRBD1,.
CASSQDSGRYEQYF,TGTGCCAGCAGCCAAGATTCAGGGCGCTACGAGCAGTACTTC,TRBJ2-7,TRBV4-2,.,.
CAWSAGMSNQPQHF,TGTGCCTGGAGTGCAGGGATGAGCAATCAGCCCCAGCATTTT,TRBJ1-5,TRBV30,.,.
CASIDSKRRGPTNEKLFF,TGTGCCAGCATCGACTCAAAAAGGAGGGGACCAACTAATGAAAAACTGTTTTTT,TRBJ1-4,TRBV21-1,.,once
CASTLPDRAAEQFF,TGTGCCAGTACCTTGCCCGACAGGGCGGCCGAGCAGTTCTTC,TRBJ2-1,TRBV19,TRBD1,.
CASNQVGAPYEQYF,TGTGCCAGCAATCAAGTGGGGGCCCCGTACGAGCAGTACTTC,TRBJ2-7,TRBV28,.,.
CASSLSGGYNEQFF,TGCGCCAGCAGCCTTAGCGGGGGCTACAATGAGCAGTTCTTC,TRBJ2-1,TRBV4-1,TRBD2,.
CATSRDRGGTEAFF,TGTGCCACCAGCAGAGATCGAGGGGGCACTGAAGCTTTCTTT,TRBJ1-1,TRBV15,.,.
CASSLGGAMNTEAFF,TGTGCCAGCAGCCTTGGAGGGGCCATGAACACTGAAGCTTTCTTT,TRBJ1-1,TRBV28,.,.
CASSFGTDDGRYTF,TGCGCCAGCAGCTTTGGGACAGACGATGGACGCTACACCTTC,TRBJ1-2,TRBV5-1,TRBD1,.
CASSSVTGDQETQYF,TGTGCCAGCAGTTCCGTAACAGGAGACCAAGAGACCCAGTACTTC,TRBJ2-5,TRBV6-5,.,.
CASSAKDRGMPEQFF,TGTGCCAGCAGTGCCAAGGACAGGGGTATGCCTGAGCAGTTCTTC,TRBJ2-1,TRBV6-4,TRBD1,many
CASGSGTGPSPLHF,TGTGCCAGCGGCTCCGGGACAGGGCCTTCACCCCTCCACTTT,TRBJ1-6,TRBV2,TRBD1,.
CASSTGTGRNSPLHF,TGTGCCAGTAGTACCGGGACAGGGAGGAATTCACCCCTCCACTTT,TRBJ1-6,TRBV19,TRBD1,.
CASSVRWGGTTDTQYF,TGTGCCAGCAGCGTCCGGTGGGGGGGAACCACAGATACGCAGTATTTT,TRBJ2-3,TRBV9,TRBD2,.
CASSDHNYEQYF,TGTGCCAGCAGCGATCACAATTACGAGCAGTACTTC,TRBJ2-7,TRBV7-9,.,.
CASSLSTSNQPQHF,TGTGCCAGCAGCTTATCTACTAGCAATCAGCCCCAGCATTTT,TRBJ1-5,TRBV7-2,.,.
CASRRPPYEQYF,TGTGCCAGCAGGCGTCCCCCCTACGAGCAGTACTTC,TRBJ2-7,TRBV28,.,.
CASSRPGRGEQFF,TGTGCCAGCAGCCGCCCCGGGAGAGGTGAGCAGTTCTTC,TRBJ2-1,TRBV3-1/TRBV3-2,.,.
CASSRPGQRLVNTEAFF,TGTGCCAGCAGCCGGCCGGGACAAAGATTAGTGAACACTGAAGCTTTCTTT,TRBJ1-1,TRBV28,.,.
CASKPGGSYEQYF,TGTGCCAGCAAGCCAGGGGGCTCGTACGAGCAGTACTTC,TRBJ2-7,TRBV28,TRBD1,.
CAISTGQGAAEAFF,TGTGCCATCAGTACGGGCCAAGGGGCCGCTGAAGCTTTCTTT,TRBJ1-1,TRBV10-3,.,.
CASTSIGGTLTNTGELFF,TGTGCCAGTACCTCAATCGGCGGAACGCTTACGAACACCGGGGAGCTGTTTTTT,TRBJ2-2,TRBV19,.,.
CASTIGYSGNTIYF,TGTGCCAGTACCATCGGTTACTCTGGAAACACCATATATTTT,TRBJ1-3,TRBV19,.,.
CASSPLEIAKNIQYF,TGTGCCAGCAGCCCCCTCGAGATAGCCAAAAACATTCAGTACTTC,TRBJ2-4,TRBV11-3,.,.
CASSVQYEQYF,TGTGCCAGCAGCGTACAATACGAGCAGTACTTC,TRBJ2-7,TRBV2,.,.
CASSYGTNYGYTF,TGTGCCAGCAGCTACGGGACTAACTATGGCTACACCTTC,TRBJ1-2,TRBV5-8,.,.
CASSPTTGNTEAFF,TGTGCCAGCTCACCAACGACAGGCAACACTGAAGCTTTCTTT,TRBJ1-1,TRBV18,.,.
CASRPGQGTYEQYF,TGTGCCAGCAGGCCGGGACAGGGGACCTACGAGCAGTACTTC,TRBJ2-7,TRBV2,TRBD1,.
CASSPLLGPEQYF,TGTGCCAGCAGCCCACTACTAGGGCCCGAGCAGTACTTC,TRBJ2-7,TRBV7-9,.,.
CASSQDLVAQPQHF,TGCGCCAGCAGCCAAGATTTAGTCGCTCAGCCCCAGCATTTT,TRBJ1-5,TRBV4-3,.,many
CASSYLRGQVNEQFF,TGTGCCAGCAGCTATCTACGGGGACAGGTGAATGAGCAGTTCTTC,TRBJ2-1,TRBV28,TRBD1,few
CAIRTSDTGELFF,TGTGCCATCAGGACCAGCGACACCGGGGAGCTGTTTTTT,TRBJ2-2,TRBV10-3,.,.
CASSLSGISSETQYF,TGTGCCAGCAGCTTAAGCGGGATCTCCTCAGAGACCCAGTACTTC,TRBJ2-5,TRBV13,TRBD2,.
CASSQEGREGRGYTF,TGTGCCAGCAGCCAAGAAGGTAGAGAGGGCCGTGGCTACACCTTC,TRBJ1-2,TRBV14,.,.
CASSYFSGELFF,TGTGCCAGCAGCTATTTTTCGGGGGAGCTGTTTTTT,TRBJ2-2,TRBV14,.,.